These T cell receptor beta chains were read from a single sample in a study of control samples from healthy donors and cancer patients. Profiling relied on immunoSEQ multiplex PCR, and the TCRdb table lists in-frame clones only, not all of them. The data contain approximately 89,000 clones, more than 70% of them singletons. The sample was blood. Source of these receptors: a man aged 50-60 years in good health. The CDR3 runs from the conserved cysteine through the conserved F or W. D genes are given only for firm matches. Some rows mark clone size as missing; the rest say once, few, many or name a class of expanded clone.

D | J | V | length | size | CDR3 | DNA
TRBD2 | TRBJ2-5 | TRBV6-6 | 17 | NA | CASSPGLAERVQETQYF | TGTGCCAGCAGTCCGGGACTAGCGGAGAGAGTCCAAGAGACCCAGTACTTC
NA | TRBJ2-7 | TRBV7-2 | 16 | NA | CASSLASGANSYEQYF | TGTGCCAGCAGCTTAGCGTCCGGGGCGAACTCCTACGAGCAGTACTTC
NA | TRBJ2-2 | TRBV19 | 15 | NA | CASSMWAAGTGELFF | TGTGCCAGTAGTATGTGGGCGGCGGGCACCGGGGAGCTGTTTTTT
NA | TRBJ1-5 | TRBV19 | 14 | NA | CASSIPAAYQPQHF | TGTGCCAGTAGTATACCCGCCGCCTATCAGCCCCAGCATTTT
TRBD1 | TRBJ2-7 | TRBV19 | 15 | NA | CASSIDPGQTYEQYF | TGTGCCAGTAGTATAGATCCGGGACAGACCTACGAGCAGTACTTC
TRBD2 | TRBJ2-3 | TRBV7-8 | 15 | once | CASSFLAGAGDTQYF | TGTGCCAGCAGCTTTCTAGCGGGGGCGGGGGATACGCAGTATTTT
TRBD2 | TRBJ2-3 | TRBV6-2/TRBV6-3 | 16 | NA | CASSRLAGAPTDTQYF | TGTGCCAGCAGCCGACTAGCGGGGGCGCCTACAGATACGCAGTATTTT
NA | TRBJ2-5 | TRBV4-2 | 18 | once | CASSQVGGGPEYQETQYF | TGTGCCAGCAGCCAAGTAGGTGGGGGCCCAGAGTACCAAGAGACCCAGTACTTC
NA | TRBJ2-2 | TRBV12-3/TRBV12-4 | 11 | NA | CASSQTGELFF | TGTGCCAGCAGTCAAACCGGGGAGCTGTTTTTT
TRBD2 | TRBJ2-5 | TRBV9 | 15 | NA | CASSALLAPQETQYF | TGTGCCAGCAGCGCCCTACTAGCGCCTCAAGAGACCCAGTACTTC
TRBD2 | TRBJ2-5 | TRBV30 | 14 | NA | CAWAGLAGAGTQYF | TGTGCCTGGGCTGGACTAGCGGGGGCCGGGACCCAGTACTTC
NA | TRBJ1-4 | TRBV3-1/TRBV3-2 | 16 | once | CASSPMLPSTNEKLFF | TGTGCCAGCAGCCCTATGCTTCCTTCAACTAATGAAAAACTGTTTTTT
NA | TRBJ1-2 | TRBV4-3 | 14 | NA | CASSQGILGYGYTF | TGCGCCAGCAGCCAAGGGATCCTGGGCTATGGCTACACCTTC
NA | TRBJ2-3 | TRBV6-5 | 13 | NA | CASSYRSGDTQYF | TGTGCCAGCAGTTACCGGTCAGGGGATACGCAGTATTTT
NA | TRBJ1-6 | TRBV5-6 | 15 | NA | CASSLDGFGNSPLHF | TGTGCCAGCAGCTTGGATGGTTTCGGTAATTCACCCCTCCACTTT
NA | TRBJ2-3 | TRBV10-3 | 15 | NA | CAISEPGIVEDTQYF | TGTGCCATCAGTGAACCGGGGATAGTGGAAGATACGCAGTATTTT
TRBD2 | TRBJ2-1 | TRBV6-2/TRBV6-3 | 16 | NA | CASSYGKLAGVNEQFF | TGTGCCAGCAGTTACGGAAAATTAGCGGGGGTTAATGAGCAGTTCTTC
NA | TRBJ2-1 | TRBV5-6 | 13 | NA | CASSMVVINEQFF | TGTGCCAGCAGCATGGTAGTGATCAATGAGCAGTTCTTC
TRBD2 | TRBJ2-3 | TRBV6-2/TRBV6-3 | 18 | NA | CASSPSTGLASSTDTQYF | TGTGCCAGCAGCCCCTCAACGGGACTAGCGAGTTCCACAGATACGCAGTATTTT
NA | TRBJ1-2 | TRBV3-1/TRBV3-2 | 13 | NA | CASSQGQAGGYTF | TGTGCCAGCAGCCAAGGTCAGGCGGGGGGCTACACCTTC
NA | TRBJ1-1 | TRBV2 | 13 | NA | CASRVQGNTEAFF | TGTGCCAGCAGAGTACAGGGGAACACTGAAGCTTTCTTT
NA | TRBJ2-6 | TRBV19 | 14 | NA | CASSMWSGANVLTF | TGTGCCAGTAGTATGTGGTCTGGGGCCAACGTCCTGACTTTC
TRBD1 | TRBJ2-4 | TRBV9 | 17 | NA | CASSVDTGVLAKNIQYF | TGTGCCAGCAGCGTAGATACAGGGGTTCTAGCCAAAAACATTCAGTACTTC
NA | TRBJ2-1 | TRBV27 | 13 | once | CASSFSRSNEQFF | TGTGCCAGCAGTTTTTCGAGGAGCAATGAGCAGTTCTTC
TRBD2 | TRBJ2-5 | TRBV4-2 | 16 | few | CASSQDTSGGVETQYF | TGTGCCAGCAGCCAAGATACTAGCGGGGGTGTGGAGACCCAGTACTTC
NA | TRBJ1-4 | TRBV7-9 | 17 | NA | CASSFKTPRATNEKLFF | TGTGCCAGCAGCTTCAAAACCCCTCGGGCAACTAATGAAAAACTGTTTTTT
TRBD2 | TRBJ2-5 | TRBV7-9 | 16 | NA | CASSPIRAGGPSTQYF | TGTGCCAGCAGCCCAATTCGGGCGGGAGGGCCCAGTACCCAGTACTTC
NA | TRBJ1-2 | TRBV21-1 | 13 | NA | CASSAKQGLGYTF | TGTGCCAGCAGCGCCAAGCAGGGCTTGGGCTACACCTTC
TRBD1 | TRBJ1-1 | TRBV27 | 13 | many | CASSLQGATEAFF | TGTGCCAGCAGCCTACAGGGGGCCACTGAAGCTTTCTTT
TRBD1 | TRBJ1-3 | TRBV18 | 16 | few | CASSRQGGAAGNTIYF | TGTGCCAGCTCACGACAGGGTGGAGCGGCTGGAAACACCATATATTTT
NA | TRBJ2-1 | TRBV5-5 | 13 | NA | CASSLRPYNEQFF | TGTGCCAGCAGCTTGAGACCCTACAATGAGCAGTTCTTC
TRBD1 | TRBJ1-6 | TRBV5-1 | 14 | once | CASRSGQTNSPLHF | TGCGCCAGCAGATCGGGACAGACTAATTCACCCCTCCACTTT
NA | TRBJ1-1 | TRBV5-6 | 14 | NA | CASSYLRPNTEAFF | TGTGCCAGCAGCTACCTTAGACCGAACACTGAAGCTTTCTTT
TRBD1 | TRBJ1-1 | TRBV14 | 11 | NA | CASSSRGRAFF | TGTGCCAGCAGCAGCAGGGGGAGAGCTTTCTTT
TRBD1 | TRBJ1-2 | TRBV3-1/TRBV3-2 | 19 | NA | CASSQAIGTGGLLGGGYTF | TGTGCCAGCAGCCAAGCCATTGGGACAGGGGGGCTTTTAGGTGGTGGCTACACCTTC
TRBD2 | TRBJ2-3 | TRBV5-1 | 15 | NA | CASSALAGETDTQYF | TGCGCCAGCAGCGCCCTAGCGGGAGAAACAGATACGCAGTATTTT
NA | TRBJ2-1 | TRBV18 | 15 | NA | CASSPPTVSYNEQFF | TGTGCCAGCTCACCACCGACTGTATCCTACAATGAGCAGTTCTTC
TRBD2 | TRBJ2-3 | TRBV10-3 | 18 | NA | CAISGASGGTPSTDTQYF | TGTGCCATCAGTGGGGCTAGCGGGGGGACCCCTAGCACAGATACGCAGTATTTT
NA | TRBJ2-1 | TRBV7-2 | 16 | NA | CASSLRERVPYNEQFF | TGTGCCAGCAGCTTACGGGAGAGGGTCCCTTACAATGAGCAGTTCTTC
TRBD2 | TRBJ2-3 | TRBV5-1 | 15 | NA | CASSLTSGSTDTQYF | TGCGCCAGCAGCTTGACTAGCGGTAGCACAGATACGCAGTATTTT
NA | TRBJ1-1 | TRBV9 | 14 | NA | CASSVSGGNTEAFF | TGTGCCAGCAGCGTCTCCGGGGGGAACACTGAAGCTTTCTTT
NA | TRBJ2-7 | TRBV7-7 | 13 | NA | CASSFGRTYEQYF | TGTGCTAGCAGTTTCGGACGGACCTACGAGCAGTACTTC
NA | TRBJ2-1 | TRBV7-9 | 12 | NA | CASSNWRSEQFF | TGTGCCAGCAGTAATTGGAGGTCGGAGCAGTTCTTC
TRBD1 | TRBJ1-6 | TRBV9 | 14 | once | CASSVGTAGSPLHF | TGTGCCAGCAGCGTCGGGACAGCTGGGTCACCCCTCCACTTT
NA | TRBJ2-1 | TRBV5-4 | 16 | NA | CASSSRSPGGPDEQFF | TGTGCCAGCAGCTCCCGATCCCCTGGAGGGCCTGATGAGCAGTTCTTC
NA | TRBJ2-5 | TRBV18 | 14 | NA | CASSQIHGQETQYF | TGTGCCAGCTCCCAGATTCACGGCCAAGAGACCCAGTACTTC
NA | TRBJ1-4 | TRBV24-1 | 15 | NA | CATSDSRTFNEKLFF | TGTGCCACCAGTGATTCTCGGACCTTCAATGAAAAACTGTTTTTT
TRBD2 | TRBJ2-3 | TRBV5-4 | 18 | NA | CASSLGLAGGKGTDTQYF | TGTGCCAGCAGCTTGGGACTAGCGGGAGGGAAAGGGACAGATACGCAGTATTTT
NA | TRBJ1-2 | TRBV7-2 | 14 | NA | CASSWDGPNYGYTF | TGTGCCAGCAGCTGGGACGGTCCTAACTATGGCTACACCTTC
NA | TRBJ1-5 | TRBV7-8 | 14 | NA | CASSLAGSFQPQHF | TGTGCCAGCAGCTTAGCCGGCAGCTTTCAGCCCCAGCATTTT
TRBD2 | TRBJ2-1 | TRBV5-8 | 15 | once | CASSPLSGGYNEQFF | TGTGCCAGCAGCCCTCTTTCGGGAGGGTACAATGAGCAGTTCTTC
NA | TRBJ1-1 | TRBV18 | 14 | NA | CASSQQWGNTEAFF | TGTGCCAGCTCACAGCAATGGGGTAACACTGAAGCTTTCTTT
TRBD1 | TRBJ2-6 | TRBV19 | 18 | NA | CASSMYRGQVAGANVLTF | TGTGCCAGTAGTATGTACAGGGGGCAAGTCGCTGGGGCCAACGTCCTGACTTTC
NA | TRBJ1-5 | TRBV19 | 14 | NA | CASRGYRENQPQHF | TGTGCCAGTAGAGGGTACAGGGAAAATCAGCCCCAGCATTTT
TRBD1 | TRBJ1-1 | TRBV10-1 | 13 | NA | CASSAGTGTEAFF | TGCGCCAGCAGTGCGGGGACAGGGACTGAAGCTTTCTTT
NA | TRBJ2-3 | TRBV21-1 | 14 | NA | CASSQTGSTDTQYF | TGTGCCAGCAGCCAGACAGGTAGCACAGATACGCAGTATTTT